The T cell receptor (beta chain) described here comes from a study of T cell changes during pregnancy in multiple sclerosis. The data were produced by immunoSEQ multiplex PCR, yet TCRdb's version contains in-frame clones alone and is incomplete. The table has over 75,000 clones, roughly 92% seen once. Germline CDR1 MGHRA, CDR2 YSYEKL. The CDR3 runs 18 residues. J lost 6 bases, V lost 2 bases, and 13 bases had no gene match. The sequence derives from a female donor with multiple sclerosis, enrolled in a pregnancy study. This sequence joins TRBV4-1 and TRBJ2-3, with 11 positions matching TRBD2. Here the sequenced sample was peripheral blood, taken in the first trimester of pregnancy. CDR3 residues: CASSQLPPGLAASDTQYF. As DNA, the CDR3 is TGCGCCAGCAGCCAACTCCCCCCGGGACTAGCGGCTAGCGATACGCAGTATTTT.